Shown below are 6 T cell receptor beta chains from a single sample sequenced in a study of a mutant IDH1 vaccine in newly diagnosed glioma. No antigens are known for them. Only in-frame clones appear in the TCRdb table, and some are missing; sequencing was by immunoSEQ multiplex PCR. This table has some 37,000 clones, around 82% appearing once. The time point is: week 5, during vaccination. The investigators gave 300 ug of mutant IDH1 20-mer peptide in each vaccine dose, together with topical imiquimod. Source: PBMCs, taken from a glioma patient whose treatment included an IDH1 peptide vaccine. The receptors were sampled from a man in his forties with glioma.

The chain joins TRBV19 to TRBJ2-3; D is ambiguous. Per the germline V gene, CDR1 is LNHDA and CDR2 is SQIVND (reference sequence). The CDR3 covers 12 residues. V lost 3 bases and J lost 4, with 5 bases in between. CDR3 sequence: CASSIAPDTQYF. The CDR3 coding sequence is TGTGCCAGTAGTATTGCCCCAGATACGCAGTATTTT.

The chain has TRBV14 and TRBJ1-3, with 9 bases that match TRBD1. Germline CDR1 and CDR2: SGHDN and FVKESK. The trim removed 5 bases at V and 3 bases at J, leaving 8 bases unmatched. This CDR3 has 16 residues. CDR3 coding DNA: TGTGCCAGCAGCTTCCGGACAGGGGAGATTGGAAACACCATATATTTT. Its protein product is CASSFRTGEIGNTIYF.

The chain uses TRBV29-1 and TRBJ1-1; D is uncertain. The germline CDR1 and CDR2 sequences are SQVTM and ANQGSEA. Between the trimmed V and J ends, which lost 4 bases and 0 bases, there was a span of 6 bases. The CDR3 loop spans 12 amino acids. The CDR3 sequence is CSVAGLNTEAFF. CDR3 DNA sequence: TGCAGCGTTGCTGGCCTGAACACTGAAGCTTTCTTT.

The rearrangement links TRBV5-1 to TRBJ2-1; D tentatively reads TRBD1 or TRBD2 (5 bases each). Germline CDR1 reads SGHRS; CDR2 reads YFSETQ. The CDR3 is 15 amino acids. Between the trimmed V and J ends, which lost 1 base and 5 bases, there was a span of 13 bases. The CDR3 is CASSLPGRSNNEQFF. The CDR3 DNA reads as TGCGCCAGCAGCTTGCCAGGGAGATCCAACAATGAGCAGTTCTTC.

This sequence joins TRBV5-1 and TRBJ1-6, with TRBD1 matching 10 bases. The J segment lost 10 bases and the V segment lost 3 bases, leaving 13 bases of the junction unmatched. The CDR3 is made up of 17 amino acids. The V gene's germline CDR1 is SGHRS and CDR2 YFSETQ. The CDR3, as DNA: TGCGCCAGCAGCTCGGGGCGAAGGGGGACAGGGGAATCACCCCTCCACTTT. Translating it yields CASSSGRRGTGESPLHF.

The chain employs TRBV19 and TRBJ1-4; D is unresolved. Trimming took off 7 bases at V and 8 bases at J, with 14 bases between the two ends. CDR3 length: 13 residues. Germline V gene sequence: CDR1 LNHDA, CDR2 SQIVND (reference sequence). CDR3 nucleotide sequence: TGTGCCAGTAAGGAACGGGAGTCGGAAAAACTGTTTTTT. This gives the protein CASKERESEKLFF.